The 10 T cell receptor beta chains reported below all come from one sample, sequenced in a study of T cell responses to AZD1222 COVID-19 vaccine. Sequencing used immunoSEQ multiplex PCR; TCRdb keeps in-frame clones, though not all of them. The sample carries more than 95,000 clones, around nine tenths recorded once. The sample in question was peripheral blood, obtained on day 0 of AZD1222 vaccination. These receptors were collected from an adult in good health.

This clone has just a few counts. The genes are TRBV7-2 and TRBJ2-5; 7 bases align to TRBD2. With V trimmed by 3 bases and J by 4 bases, 8 bases remained unmatched. The CDR3 runs to 15 residues. Germline V gives CDR1 SGHTA, CDR2 FQGNSA. The CDR3 region is CASSLNVGGRETQYF. The CDR3 DNA reads TGTGCCAGCAGCTTGAATGTGGGCGGGAGAGAGACCCAGTACTTC.

The V call is TRBV24-1, the J call TRBJ1-5; D is perhaps TRBD1 (6 bases). V gave up 3 bases and J gave up 7 bases, with 9 bases separating them. This CDR3 is 13 amino acids long. Germline V gene lookup returns CDR1 KGHDR and CDR2 SFDVKD. The CDR3 sequence: CATSDPGDQPQHF. CDR3 nucleotide sequence: TGTGCCACCAGTGATCCAGGGGACCAGCCCCAGCATTTT.

The V and J genes are TRBV11-3 and TRBJ2-1; D ambiguous. V was trimmed by 5 bases and J by 6 bases, leaving 11 bases between them. This CDR3 has 13 amino acids. Germline assignment: CDR1 SGHNT and CDR2 YENEEA. CDR3 coding DNA: TGTGCCAGCAGCATAAGCGAGTCCAATGAGCAGTTCTTC. It codes for CASSISESNEQFF.

This clone was observed once. J is TRBJ2-7 and V is TRBV4-1, with TRBD1 identical over 7 bases. There are 13 residues in the CDR3. The trim removed 4 bases at V and 5 bases at J, leaving 5 bases unmatched. Looked up from germline, CDR1 is MGHRA and CDR2 is YSYEKL. CDR3 sequence: CASSLQGNNEQYF. The CDR3 nucleotides read TGCGCCAGCAGCCTACAGGGGAATAACGAGCAGTACTTC.

The rearrangement links TRBV28 to TRBJ1-2; D possibly corresponds to TRBD1 (5 bases). V was cut by 3 bases and J by 5 bases, with 13 bases left in between. The CDR3 has 14 residues. Per germline, CDR1 MDHEN and CDR2 SYDVKM. The CDR3 sequence is CASSFWRTNYGYTF. CDR3 nucleotides: TGTGCCAGCAGTTTTTGGCGGACAAATTATGGCTACACCTTC.

The chain links TRBV2 to TRBJ2-3; unclear D gene. This CDR3 spans 12 amino acids. Per the germline V gene, CDR1 is SNHLY and CDR2 is FYNNEI. With 1 base removed from V and 1 base from J, the gap between germline ends came to 0 bases. CDR3 in amino acids: CASSEGTDTQYF. CDR3 DNA sequence: TGTGCCAGCAGTGAAGGCACAGATACGCAGTATTTT.

Here the CDR3 DNA reads TGTGCCAGCAGTGAAACCAGGGGGAGGACAGGGGGCGCGGGCAATCAGCCCCAGCATTTT. Translated, it gives CASSETRGRTGGAGNQPQHF. J is TRBJ1-5 and V is TRBV2; 11 bases align to TRBD1. CDR3 length equals 20 residues. Germline V gene lookup returns CDR1 SNHLY and CDR2 FYNNEI. V lost 2 bases and J lost 2; bases outside the gene matches: 14. The variable domain in full, with the rest retrieved from reference TRBV2 and TRBJ1-5, is EPEVTQTPSHQVTQMGQEVILRCVPISNHLYFYWYRQILGQKVEFLVSFYNNEISEKSEIFDDQFSVERPDGSNFTLKIRSTKLEDSAMYFCASSETRGRTGGAGNQPQHFGDGTRLSIL.

CDR3 sequence: CASSGASSSYNEQFF. The CDR3, as DNA: TGTGCCAGCAGTGGGGCGTCGAGCTCCTACAATGAGCAGTTCTTC. The genes are TRBV27 and TRBJ2-1, with D tentatively TRBD1 (5 bases). V dropped 5 bases and J dropped 0 bases, with 11 bases sitting between them. This CDR3 has 15 residues. Germline lookup yields CDR1 MNHEY and CDR2 SMNVEV (reference sequence).

The gene calls are TRBV28 and TRBJ1-4; D perhaps matches TRBD1 (6 bases). The germline V gene encodes CDR1 MDHEN and CDR2 SYDVKM. With 3 bases removed from V and 8 bases from J, the gap between germline ends came to 13 bases. The CDR3 runs to 14 residues. This chain's CDR3 is CASSLVQGREKLFF. The CDR3 DNA sequence: TGTGCCAGCAGTTTGGTACAGGGACGAGAAAAACTGTTTTTT.

This clone was observed a few times. Here the CDR3 DNA reads TGTGCCAGCAGCCTGGGCCCGGGGAGCAATCAGCCCCAGCATTTT. Encoded protein: CASSLGPGSNQPQHF. The V and J genes are TRBV11-1 and TRBJ1-5, with D unclear. V lost 5 bases and J lost 1, with 12 bases in between. The CDR3 length is 15 residues. From germline, CDR1 is SGHAT and CDR2 FQDESV (reference sequence). Based on the CDR3 plus reference TRBV11-1 and TRBJ1-5, the full variable domain is EAEVAQSPRYKITEKSQAVAFWCDPISGHATLYWYRQILGQGPELLVQFQDESVVDDSQLPKDRFSAERLKGVDSTLKIQPAELGDSAMYLCASSLGPGSNQPQHFGDGTRLSIL.